The next 3 T cell receptor beta chains were all read from a single sample in a study of yellow fever vaccine responses in identical twins. MiXCR was run by TCRdb on the RT-PCR reads, yielding one entry per CDR3 protein. Here the sample spans about 3,500 distinct CDR3 sequences, about 84% being singletons. This specimen consisted of T cells from blood (PBMCs), unsorted or a sorted subset (not recorded which), obtained before or after yellow fever vaccination (not recorded which). These receptors originate from a woman aged 18 to 35 who received the yellow fever vaccine.

J is TRBJ2-1 and V is TRBV12-3 or TRBV12-4; 11 nucleotides match TRBD2. Germline trimming cut 1 base from V and 5 bases from J; bases unmatched to any gene: 7. CDR3 length: 17 amino acids. The CDR3, as DNA: TGTGCCAGCAGTTTAGGCCTAGCGGGGGGATCTGACAATGAGCAGTTCTTC. Translated, it gives CASSLGLAGGSDNEQFF.

This chain uses TRBV29-1 with TRBJ1-2, with 8 positions matching TRBD1. Germline V gives CDR1 SQVTM, CDR2 ANQGSEA. There are 13 residues in the CDR3. The V gene end was trimmed by 5 bases and the J gene end by 4 bases; junction bases not matched to a gene: 6. DNA of the CDR3: TGCAGCGTTTCAGGGGGCCCCACCTATGGCTACACCTTC. Translated, it gives CSVSGGPTYGYTF.

The chain has TRBV29-1 and TRBJ2-1; 7 nucleotides line up with TRBD1. Germline V gene data show CDR1 as SQVTM and CDR2 as ANQGSEA. The CDR3 runs to 10 residues. CDR3 amino acids: CSGQVDEQFF. CDR3 bases: TGCAGTGGACAGGTCGATGAGCAGTTCTTC.